One and the same sample provided the 4 T cell receptor beta chains below, sequenced in a study of T cells in Graves' hyperthyroidism and ophthalmopathy. RNA transcripts were the template for amplifying TCR beta CDR3 regions. The HTBI set primed first-round TCR CDR3 RT-PCR. TCRdb re-called the multiplex PCR reads with MiXCR, one entry per CDR3 protein. The repertoire holds fewer than 550,000 distinct CDR3 sequences, around 22% seen once, with roughly 10% in the top ten. Sequenced material: blood. Receptors were obtained from a woman aged 30 to 39 with Graves' ophthalmopathy.

Points on this clonotype: The CDR3 ends on some other residue instead of the conserved phenylalanine or tryptophan, so this is likely a read error. This chain uses TRBV6-1 with TRBJ1-3; maybe TRBD1 (5 bases). The length of the CDR3 is 13 residues. The V end was cut by 6 bases, the J end by 1 base, with 7 bases between. CDR1 MNHNS and CDR2 SASEGT come from the germline V gene. Here the CDR3 DNA reads TGTGCCAGCAGCAGGGAGTCTGGAAACACCATATATTTG. Translated, it gives CASSRESGNTIYL.

This clonotype was seen many times. The chain couples TRBV6-1 to TRBJ1-2; 9 bases align to TRBD1. The CDR3 totals 14 residues. The germline V gene has CDR1 MNHNS and CDR2 SASEGT. V shed 5 bases and J 0 bases; nucleotides not matched to a gene: 1. The CDR3 DNA reads as TGTGCCAGCAGTCGACAGGGGGCTAACTATGGCTACACCTTC. The encoded protein is CASSRQGANYGYTF.

This clonotype was counted at least ten times. As DNA, the CDR3 is TGTGCCAGCAGCGCGTCAGGACAGCCTAATTCACCCCTCCACTTT. Translation gives CASSASGQPNSPLHF. The chain links TRBV9 to TRBJ1-6, with TRBD1 as a possible D gene (6 bases). V dropped 3 bases and J dropped 6 bases, with 13 bases sitting between them. This CDR3 comprises 15 residues. Germline V gene data show CDR1 as SGDLS and CDR2 as YYNGEE.

The rearrangement joins TRBV28 to TRBJ1-5, with a weak D call TRBD1 (6 bases). This CDR3 has 18 amino acids. V lost 8 bases, J lost 2 bases, and 25 bases lay in between. Germline CDR1 is MDHEN and CDR2 is SYDVKM. The CDR3 here is CASDTGTFDPTGNQPQHF. DNA of the CDR3: TGTGCCAGCGATACCGGGACATTTGACCCCACTGGCAATCAGCCCCAGCATTTT.